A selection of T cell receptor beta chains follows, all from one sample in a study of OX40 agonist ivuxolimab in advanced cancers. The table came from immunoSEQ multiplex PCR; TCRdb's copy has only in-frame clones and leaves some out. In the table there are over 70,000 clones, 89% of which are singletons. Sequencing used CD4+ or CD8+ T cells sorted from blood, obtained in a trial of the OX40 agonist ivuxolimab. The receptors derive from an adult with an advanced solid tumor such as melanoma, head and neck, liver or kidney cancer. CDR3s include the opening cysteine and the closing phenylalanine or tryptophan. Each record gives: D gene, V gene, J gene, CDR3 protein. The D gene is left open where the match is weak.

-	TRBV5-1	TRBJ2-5	CASSSPSGLQETQYF
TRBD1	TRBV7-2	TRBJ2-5	CASSPRQGSETQYF
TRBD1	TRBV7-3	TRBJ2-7	CASSLGAQGAIYEQYF
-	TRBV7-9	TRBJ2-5	CASSLSLGETQYF
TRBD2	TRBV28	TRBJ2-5	CASSFLGEPSGQETQYF
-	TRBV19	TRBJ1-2	CASSPILPGQYNYGYTF
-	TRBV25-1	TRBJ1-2	CASSEYGSGGGYTF
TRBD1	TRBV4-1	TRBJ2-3	CASSQDLYPGGSTDTQYF
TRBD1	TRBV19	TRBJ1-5	CASSIGQGPLNQPQHF
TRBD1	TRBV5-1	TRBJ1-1	CASSNRDRGSRNRHNTEAFF
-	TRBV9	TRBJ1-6	CASSVNENNSPLHF
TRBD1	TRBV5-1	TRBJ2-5	CASSRDREETQYF
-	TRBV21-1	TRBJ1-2	CASRRQGFNYGYTF
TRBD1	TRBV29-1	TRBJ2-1	CSVVRDSSYNEQFF
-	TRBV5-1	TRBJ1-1	CASSLWTANTEAFF
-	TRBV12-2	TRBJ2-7	CASPPSPKREGSYEQYF
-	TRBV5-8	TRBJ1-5	CASRRGNSNQPQHF
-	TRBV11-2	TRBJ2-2	CASSWTNTGELFF
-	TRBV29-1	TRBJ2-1	CSVVGGSGSYNEQFF
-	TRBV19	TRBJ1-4	CASSIWEKLFF
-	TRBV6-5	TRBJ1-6	CASSYSSLSSPLHF
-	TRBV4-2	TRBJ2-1	CASSQDRQRVNEQFF
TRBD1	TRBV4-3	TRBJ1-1	CASSQGTGGRYTEAFF
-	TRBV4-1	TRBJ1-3	CASNLRLSGNTIYF
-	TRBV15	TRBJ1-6	CAIRESYNSPLHF
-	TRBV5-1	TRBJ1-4	CASSFLPAGPNEKLFF
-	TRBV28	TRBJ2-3	CASSLGRRVDTQYF
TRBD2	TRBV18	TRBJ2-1	CASSHGGADNEQFF
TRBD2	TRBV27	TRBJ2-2	CASSSTAGGGELFF
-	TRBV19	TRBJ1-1	CASSIGLQTEAFF
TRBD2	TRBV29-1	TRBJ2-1	CSVVLAGVNEQFF
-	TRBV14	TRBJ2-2	CASSQAGELFF
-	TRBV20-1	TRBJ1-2	CSARADTVNTF
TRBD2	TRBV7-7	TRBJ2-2	CASSRGLAGHTGELFF
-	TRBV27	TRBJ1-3	CASKEGGFSGNTIYF
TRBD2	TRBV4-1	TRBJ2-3	CASSQKAGDLTDTQYF
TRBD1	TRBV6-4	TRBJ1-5	CASSPQPGTGNQPQHF
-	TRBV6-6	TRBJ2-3	CASRTVLSTQYF
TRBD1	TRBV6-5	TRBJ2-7	CASSYSPGGYREQYF
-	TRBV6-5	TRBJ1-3	CASRPTGPSGNTIYF
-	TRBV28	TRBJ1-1	CASASGAPTEAFF
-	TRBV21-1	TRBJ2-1	CASSNIGTGNYNEQFF
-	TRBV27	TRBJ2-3	CASKGAGLADTQYF
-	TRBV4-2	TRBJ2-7	CASSQDQRAYEQYF
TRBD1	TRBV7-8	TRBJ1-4	CASSYRTGLEKLFF